This T cell receptor beta chain is from a study of vaccination effects on CD4 cells after COVID-19. Worth noting for this clone: The antigen remains undetermined. Germline is not matched at one junction end, which may reflect a read error.

Expansion of antigen-specific CD4+ T cells with viral peptide pools was carried out by the ViraFEST assay before sequencing. At the end of around eleven days of culture, CD4+ T cells were isolated. Nucleocapsid antibodies were negative in the vaccine recipients, who had never had SARS-CoV-2 infection. TCRdb's table, derived via immunoSEQ multiplex PCR, lists solely in-frame clones and lacks some. The sample includes about 68,000 clones, about 80% of them seen just once. This TCR came from a human donor who received a COVID-19 vaccine. Specimen: CD4+ T cells from PBMCs cultured with SARS-CoV-2 spike peptides, collected before COVID-19 vaccination.

Here the CDR3 DNA reads TGTGCCAGCAGCGAAGACGGATATAGCTCCTATAATTCACCCCTCCACTTT. This gives the protein CASSEDGYSSYNSPLHF. This chain joins TRBV6-1 and TRBJ1-6, with D hard to call. The CDR3 has 17 amino acids. CDR1 MNHNS and CDR2 SASEGT come from the germline V gene.